Sequencing of this TCR beta chain was carried out in a study of shared clonotypes between healthy human individuals. Study overall: Three plates were used per donor for CD4 naive, three for CD4 memory, two for CD8 naive and one for CD8 memory.

The CDR3 covers 15 residues. CDR1 and CDR2 from the germline V gene are WNHNN and SYGVQD (reference sequence). With V trimmed by 4 bases and J by 4 bases, 5 bases remained unmatched. Broader study findings: Clonotype sharing across donors was expected to vary with sequencing depth. The study's rarefaction showed incomplete sorted-subset sequencing despite large depth. Researchers found naive subsets generally carried larger estimated richness than memory subsets.

This table comes from immunoSEQ multiplex PCR, and its TCRdb copy is limited to in-frame clones, with some not included. The sample shows millions of clones, about 94% of them seen only once. This clone was picked up one time. What it recognizes is unknown. As defined, naive CD8 cells were CD45RO-negative and positively selected for CCR7, with terminally differentiated effector memory CD45RA+ cells excluded. The J gene is TRBJ2-3, the V gene TRBV10-1; TRBD1 matches 10 bases. The sample was naive CD8+ T cells sorted from blood. The TCR comes from a man younger than 35 in good health. The CDR3, as DNA: TGCGCCAGCAGTGTAGGGACAGGGGAGTCAGATACGCAGTATTTT. Translating gives CASSVGTGESDTQYF.